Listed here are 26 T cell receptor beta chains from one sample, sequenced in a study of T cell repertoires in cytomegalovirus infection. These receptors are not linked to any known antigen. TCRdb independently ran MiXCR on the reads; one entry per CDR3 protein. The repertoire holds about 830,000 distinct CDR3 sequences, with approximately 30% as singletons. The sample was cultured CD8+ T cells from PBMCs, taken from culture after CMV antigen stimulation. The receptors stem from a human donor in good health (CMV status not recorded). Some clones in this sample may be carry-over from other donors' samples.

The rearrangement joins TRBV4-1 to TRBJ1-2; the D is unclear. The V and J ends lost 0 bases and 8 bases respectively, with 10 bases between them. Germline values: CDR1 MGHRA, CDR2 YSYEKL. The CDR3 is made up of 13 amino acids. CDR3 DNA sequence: TGCGCCAGCAGCCAAGAGGACCGGCGGGGCTACACCTTC. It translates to CASSQEDRRGYTF.

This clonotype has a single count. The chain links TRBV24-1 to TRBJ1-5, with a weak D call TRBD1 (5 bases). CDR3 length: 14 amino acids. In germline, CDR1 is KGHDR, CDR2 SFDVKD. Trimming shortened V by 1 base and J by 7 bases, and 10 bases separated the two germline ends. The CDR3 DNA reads TGTGCCACCAGTGATTTCCGCCAGGGCCAGCCCCAGCATTTT. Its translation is CATSDFRQGQPQHF.

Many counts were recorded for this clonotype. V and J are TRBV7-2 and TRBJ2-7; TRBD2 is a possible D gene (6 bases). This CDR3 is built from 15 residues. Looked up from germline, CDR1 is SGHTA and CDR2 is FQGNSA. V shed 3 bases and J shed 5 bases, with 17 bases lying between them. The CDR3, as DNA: TGTGCCAGCAGCTTCCTCCGGGACTGGATCCACGAGCAGTACTTC. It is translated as CASSFLRDWIHEQYF.

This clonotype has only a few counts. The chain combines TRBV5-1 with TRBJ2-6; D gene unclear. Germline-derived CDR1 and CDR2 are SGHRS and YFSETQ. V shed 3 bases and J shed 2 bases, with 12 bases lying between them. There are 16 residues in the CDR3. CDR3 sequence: CASSSLLSTGANVLTF. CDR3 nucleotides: TGCGCCAGCAGCTCCCTACTATCAACTGGGGCCAACGTCCTGACTTTC.

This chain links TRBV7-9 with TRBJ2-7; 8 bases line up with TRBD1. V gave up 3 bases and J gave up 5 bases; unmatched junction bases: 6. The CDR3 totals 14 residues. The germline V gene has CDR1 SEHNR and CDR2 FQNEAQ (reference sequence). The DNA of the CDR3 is TGTGCCAGCAGCTTCATCCAGGGGGCTGACGAGCAGTACGTC. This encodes CASSFIQGADEQYV.

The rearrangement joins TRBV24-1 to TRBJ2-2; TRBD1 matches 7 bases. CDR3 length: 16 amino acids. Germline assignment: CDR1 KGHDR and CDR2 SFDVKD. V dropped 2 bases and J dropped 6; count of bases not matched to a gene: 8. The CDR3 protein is CATSDYRGEKSGELFF. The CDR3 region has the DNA TGTGCCACCAGTGATTACAGGGGAGAGAAATCCGGGGAGCTGTTTTTT.

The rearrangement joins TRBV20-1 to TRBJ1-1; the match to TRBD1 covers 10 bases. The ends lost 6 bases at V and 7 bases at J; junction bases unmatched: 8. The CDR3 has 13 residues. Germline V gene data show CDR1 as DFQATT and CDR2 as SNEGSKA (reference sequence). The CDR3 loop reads CSARDRGMSEAFF. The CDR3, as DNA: TGCAGTGCAAGGGACAGGGGAATGAGTGAAGCTTTCTTT.

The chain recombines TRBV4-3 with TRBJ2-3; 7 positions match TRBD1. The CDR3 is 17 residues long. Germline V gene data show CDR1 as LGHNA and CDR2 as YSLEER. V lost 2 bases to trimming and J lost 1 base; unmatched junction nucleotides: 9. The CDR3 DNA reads TGCGCCAGCAGCCAATGGGCCGGGACAGAGGGCACAGATACGCAGTATTTT. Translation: CASSQWAGTEGTDTQYF.

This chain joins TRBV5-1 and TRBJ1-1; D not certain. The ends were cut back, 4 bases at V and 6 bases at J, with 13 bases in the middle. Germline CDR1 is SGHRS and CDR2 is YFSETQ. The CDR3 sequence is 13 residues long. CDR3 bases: TGCGCCAGCAGCCCAGACTTGCGGGCTGAAGCTTTCTTT. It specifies CASSPDLRAEAFF.

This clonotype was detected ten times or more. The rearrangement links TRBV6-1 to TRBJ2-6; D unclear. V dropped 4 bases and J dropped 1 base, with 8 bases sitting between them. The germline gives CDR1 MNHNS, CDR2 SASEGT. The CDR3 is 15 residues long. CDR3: CASSGHQSGANVLTF. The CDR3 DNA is TGTGCCAGCAGTGGACACCAATCTGGGGCCAACGTCCTGACTTTC.

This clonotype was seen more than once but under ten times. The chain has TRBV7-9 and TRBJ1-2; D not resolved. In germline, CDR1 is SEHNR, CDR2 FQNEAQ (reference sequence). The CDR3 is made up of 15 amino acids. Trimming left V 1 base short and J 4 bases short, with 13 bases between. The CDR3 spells CASSLGQATLYGYTF. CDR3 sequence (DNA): TGTGCCAGCAGCTTAGGTCAGGCGACACTCTATGGCTACACCTTC.

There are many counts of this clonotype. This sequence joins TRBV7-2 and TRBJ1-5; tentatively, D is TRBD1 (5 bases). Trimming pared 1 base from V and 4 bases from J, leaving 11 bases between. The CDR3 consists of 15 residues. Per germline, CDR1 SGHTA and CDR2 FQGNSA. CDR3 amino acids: CASSLEFRVNQPQHF. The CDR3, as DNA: TGTGCCAGCAGCTTAGAATTCAGGGTTAATCAGCCCCAGCATTTT.

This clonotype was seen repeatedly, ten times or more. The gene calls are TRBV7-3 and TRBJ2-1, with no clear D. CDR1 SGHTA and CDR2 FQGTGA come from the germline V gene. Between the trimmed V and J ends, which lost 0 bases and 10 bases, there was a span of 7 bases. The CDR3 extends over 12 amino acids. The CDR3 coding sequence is TGTGCCAGCAGCTTAACAGATGAGGAGCAGTTCTTC. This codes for CASSLTDEEQFF.

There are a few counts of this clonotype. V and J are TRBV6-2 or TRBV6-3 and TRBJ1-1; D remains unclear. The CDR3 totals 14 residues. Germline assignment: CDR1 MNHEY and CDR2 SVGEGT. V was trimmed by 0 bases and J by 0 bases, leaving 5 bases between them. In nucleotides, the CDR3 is TGTGCCAGCAGTTACTCGGATATGAACACTGAAGCTTTCTTT. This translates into CASSYSDMNTEAFF.

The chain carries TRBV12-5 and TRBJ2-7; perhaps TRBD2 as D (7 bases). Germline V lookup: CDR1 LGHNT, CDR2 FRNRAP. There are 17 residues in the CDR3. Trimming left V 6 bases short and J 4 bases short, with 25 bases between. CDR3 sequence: CASGERGGPTYGYEQYV. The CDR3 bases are TGTGCTAGTGGGGAACGCGGGGGCCCAACTTATGGGTACGAGCAGTACGTC.

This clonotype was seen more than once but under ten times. The chain's CDR3 is CASRVVGTAAWGVANTEAFF. For the CDR3, the DNA is TGTGCCAGCAGAGTCGTCGGGACGGCGGCCTGGGGGGTTGCGAACACTGAAGCTTTCTTT. The rearrangement joins TRBV6-1 to TRBJ1-1, with D possibly matching TRBD1 (5 bases). In germline, CDR1 is MNHNS, CDR2 SASEGT. The CDR3 totals 20 residues. V was pared by 6 bases and J by 1 base, with 30 bases between.

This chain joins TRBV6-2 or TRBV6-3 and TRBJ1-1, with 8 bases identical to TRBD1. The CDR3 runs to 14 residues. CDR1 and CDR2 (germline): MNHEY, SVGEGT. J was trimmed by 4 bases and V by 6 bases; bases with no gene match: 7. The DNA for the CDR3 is TGTGCCAGCAGCGGGACAGGAGCGTTCACTGAAGCTTTCTTT. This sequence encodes CASSGTGAFTEAFF.

The CDR3 here is CSVVSEAYYGYTF. DNA for the CDR3: TGCAGCGTTGTTTCCGAGGCGTATTATGGCTACACCTTC. This chain uses TRBV29-1 with TRBJ1-2; no firm D call. The germline CDR1 and CDR2 sequences are SQVTM and ANQGSEA. CDR3 length: 13 residues. V lost 4 bases to trimming and J lost 5 bases, with 14 bases between them.

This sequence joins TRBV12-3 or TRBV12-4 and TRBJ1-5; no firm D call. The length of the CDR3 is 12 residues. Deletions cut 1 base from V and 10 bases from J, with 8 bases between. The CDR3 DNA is TGTGCCAGCAGTTTAGGGCGGCTACCCCAGCATTTT. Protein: CASSLGRLPQHF.

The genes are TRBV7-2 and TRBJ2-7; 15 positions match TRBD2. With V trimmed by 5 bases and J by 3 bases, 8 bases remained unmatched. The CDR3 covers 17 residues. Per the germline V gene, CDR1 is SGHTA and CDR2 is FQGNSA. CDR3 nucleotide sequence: TGTGCCAGCAGCCCGGGACTAGCGGGGGGCCGGGACTACGAGCAGTACGTC. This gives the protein CASSPGLAGGRDYEQYV.

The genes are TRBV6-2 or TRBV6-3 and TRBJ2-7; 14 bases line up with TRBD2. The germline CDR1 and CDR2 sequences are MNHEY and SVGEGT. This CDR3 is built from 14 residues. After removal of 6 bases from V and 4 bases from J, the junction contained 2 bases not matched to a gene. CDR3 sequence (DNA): TGTGCCAGCAGAGGACTAGCGGGGGGATACGAGCAGTACGTC. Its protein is CASRGLAGGYEQYV.

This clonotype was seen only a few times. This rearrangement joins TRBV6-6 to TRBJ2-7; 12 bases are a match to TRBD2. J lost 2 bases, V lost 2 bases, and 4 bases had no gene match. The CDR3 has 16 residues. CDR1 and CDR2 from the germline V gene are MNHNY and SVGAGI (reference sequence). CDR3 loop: CASSYPTSGGAYEQYF. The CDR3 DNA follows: TGTGCCAGCAGTTACCCGACTAGCGGGGGAGCCTACGAGCAGTACTTC.

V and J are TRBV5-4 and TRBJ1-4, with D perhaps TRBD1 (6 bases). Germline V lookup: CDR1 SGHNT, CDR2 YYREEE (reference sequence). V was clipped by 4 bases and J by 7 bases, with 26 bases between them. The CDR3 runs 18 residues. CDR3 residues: CASSPGRDMESQSEKLFF. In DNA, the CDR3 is TGTGCCAGCAGCCCCGGCCGGGACATGGAATCCCAAAGTGAAAAACTGTTTTTT. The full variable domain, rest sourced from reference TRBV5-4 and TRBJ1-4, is ETGVTQSPTHLIKTRGQQVTLRCSSQSGHNTVSWYQQALGQGPQFIFQYYREEENGRGNFPPRFSGLQFPNYSSELNVNALELDDSALYLCASSPGRDMESQSEKLFFGSGTQLSVL.

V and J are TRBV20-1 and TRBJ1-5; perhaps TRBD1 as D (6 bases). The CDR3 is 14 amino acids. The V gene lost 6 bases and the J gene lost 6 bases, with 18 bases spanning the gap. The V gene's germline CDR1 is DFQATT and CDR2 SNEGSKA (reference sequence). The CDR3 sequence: CSAIGRGSAQPQHF. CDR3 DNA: TGCAGTGCGATAGGTAGGGGGTCGGCTCAGCCCCAGCATTTT.

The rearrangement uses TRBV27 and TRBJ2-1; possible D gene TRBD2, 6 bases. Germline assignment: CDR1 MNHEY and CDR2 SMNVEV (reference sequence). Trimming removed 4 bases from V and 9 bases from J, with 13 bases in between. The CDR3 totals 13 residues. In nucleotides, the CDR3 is TGTGCCAGCAGTTCGACTAGAAGCGGTGAGCAGTTCTTC. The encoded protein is CASSSTRSGEQFF.

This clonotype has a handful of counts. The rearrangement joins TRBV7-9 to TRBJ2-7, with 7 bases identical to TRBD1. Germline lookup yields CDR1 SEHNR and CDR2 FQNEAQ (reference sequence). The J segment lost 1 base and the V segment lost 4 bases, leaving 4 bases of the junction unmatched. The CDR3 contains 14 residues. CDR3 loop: CASSSRQGSYEQYF. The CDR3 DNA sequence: TGTGCCAGCAGCTCCCGACAGGGTTCCTACGAGCAGTACTTC.